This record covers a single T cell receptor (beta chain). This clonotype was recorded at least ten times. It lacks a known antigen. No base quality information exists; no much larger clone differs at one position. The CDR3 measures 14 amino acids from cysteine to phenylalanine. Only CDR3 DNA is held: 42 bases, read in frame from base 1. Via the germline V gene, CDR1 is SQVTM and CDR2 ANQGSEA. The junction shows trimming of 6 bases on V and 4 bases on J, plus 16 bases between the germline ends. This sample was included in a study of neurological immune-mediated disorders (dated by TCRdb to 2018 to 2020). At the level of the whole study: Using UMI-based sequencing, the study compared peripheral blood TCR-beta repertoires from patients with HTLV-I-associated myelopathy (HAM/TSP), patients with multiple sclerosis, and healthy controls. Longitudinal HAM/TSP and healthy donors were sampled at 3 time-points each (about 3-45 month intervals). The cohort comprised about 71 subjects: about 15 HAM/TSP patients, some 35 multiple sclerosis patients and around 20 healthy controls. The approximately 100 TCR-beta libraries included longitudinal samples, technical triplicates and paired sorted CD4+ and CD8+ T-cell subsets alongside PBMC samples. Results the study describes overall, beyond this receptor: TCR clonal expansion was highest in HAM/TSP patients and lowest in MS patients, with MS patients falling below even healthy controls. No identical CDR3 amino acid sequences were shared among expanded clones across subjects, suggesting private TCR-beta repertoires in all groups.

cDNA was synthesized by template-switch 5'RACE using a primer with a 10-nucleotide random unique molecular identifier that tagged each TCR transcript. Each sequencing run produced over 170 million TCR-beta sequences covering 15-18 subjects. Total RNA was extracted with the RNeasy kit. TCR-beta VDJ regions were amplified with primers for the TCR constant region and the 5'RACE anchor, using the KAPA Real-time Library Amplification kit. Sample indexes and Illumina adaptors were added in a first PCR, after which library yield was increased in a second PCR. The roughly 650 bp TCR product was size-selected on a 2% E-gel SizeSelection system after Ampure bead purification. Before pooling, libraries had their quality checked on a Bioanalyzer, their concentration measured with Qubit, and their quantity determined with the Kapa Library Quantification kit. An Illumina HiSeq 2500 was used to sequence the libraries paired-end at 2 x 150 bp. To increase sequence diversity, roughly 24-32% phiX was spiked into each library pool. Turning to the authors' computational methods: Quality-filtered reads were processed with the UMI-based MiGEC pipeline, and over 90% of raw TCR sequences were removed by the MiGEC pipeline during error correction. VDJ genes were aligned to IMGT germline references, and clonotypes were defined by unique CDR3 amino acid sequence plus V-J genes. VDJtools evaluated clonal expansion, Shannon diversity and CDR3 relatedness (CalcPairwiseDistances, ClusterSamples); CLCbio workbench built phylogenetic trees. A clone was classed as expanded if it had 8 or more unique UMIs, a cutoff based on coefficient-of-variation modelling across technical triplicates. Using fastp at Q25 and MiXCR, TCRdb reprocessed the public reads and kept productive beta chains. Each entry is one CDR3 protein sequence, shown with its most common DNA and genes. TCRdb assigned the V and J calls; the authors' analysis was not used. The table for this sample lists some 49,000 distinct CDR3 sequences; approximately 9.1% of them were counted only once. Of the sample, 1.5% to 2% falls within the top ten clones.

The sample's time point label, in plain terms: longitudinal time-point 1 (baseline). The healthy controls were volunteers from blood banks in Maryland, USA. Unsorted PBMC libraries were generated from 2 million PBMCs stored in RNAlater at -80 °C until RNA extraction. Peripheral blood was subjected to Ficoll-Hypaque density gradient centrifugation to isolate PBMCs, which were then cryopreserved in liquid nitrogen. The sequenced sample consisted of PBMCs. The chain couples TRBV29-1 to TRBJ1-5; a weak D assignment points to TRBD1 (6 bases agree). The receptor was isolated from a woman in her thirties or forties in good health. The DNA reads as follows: TGCAGCGTCTCAGGGGTGGAAGGTAATCAGCCCCAGCATTTT. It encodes CSVSGVEGNQPQHF. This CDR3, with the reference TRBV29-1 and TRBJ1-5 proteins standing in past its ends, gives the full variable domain SAVISQKPSRDICQRGTSLTIQCQVDSQVTMMFWYRQQPGQSLTLIATANQGSEATYESGFVIDKFPISRPNLTFSTLTVSNMSPEDSSIYLCSVSGVEGNQPQHFGDGTRLSIL.